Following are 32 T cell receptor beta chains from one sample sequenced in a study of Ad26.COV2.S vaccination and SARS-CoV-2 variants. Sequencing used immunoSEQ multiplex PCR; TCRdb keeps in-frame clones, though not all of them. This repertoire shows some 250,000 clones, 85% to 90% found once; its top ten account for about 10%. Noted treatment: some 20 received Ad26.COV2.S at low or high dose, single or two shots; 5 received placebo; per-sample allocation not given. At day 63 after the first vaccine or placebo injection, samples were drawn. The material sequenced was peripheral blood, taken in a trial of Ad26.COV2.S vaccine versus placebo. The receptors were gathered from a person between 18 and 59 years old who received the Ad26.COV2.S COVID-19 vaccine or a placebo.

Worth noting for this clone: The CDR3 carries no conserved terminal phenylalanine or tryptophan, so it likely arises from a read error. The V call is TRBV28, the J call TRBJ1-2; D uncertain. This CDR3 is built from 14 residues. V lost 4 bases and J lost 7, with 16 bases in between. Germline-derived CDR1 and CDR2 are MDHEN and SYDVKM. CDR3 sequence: CASSWAGRSAGYTL. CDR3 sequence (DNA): TGTGCCAGCAGTTGGGCAGGAAGGTCTGCTGGCTACACCCTC.

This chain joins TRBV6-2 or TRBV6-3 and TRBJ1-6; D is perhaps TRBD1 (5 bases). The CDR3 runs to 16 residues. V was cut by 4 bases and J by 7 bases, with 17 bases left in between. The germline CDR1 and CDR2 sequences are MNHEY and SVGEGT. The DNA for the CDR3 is TGTGCCAGCAGTTGGGCTTGGGGCCAACTCAATTCACCCCTCCACTTT. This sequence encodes CASSWAWGQLNSPLHF.

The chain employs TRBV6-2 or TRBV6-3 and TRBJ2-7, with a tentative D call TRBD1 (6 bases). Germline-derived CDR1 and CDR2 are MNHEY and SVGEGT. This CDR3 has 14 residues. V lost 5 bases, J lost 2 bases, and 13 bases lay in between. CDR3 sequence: CASSVGQRPYEQYF. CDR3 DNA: TGTGCCAGCAGTGTCGGACAGAGACCCTACGAGCAGTACTTC.

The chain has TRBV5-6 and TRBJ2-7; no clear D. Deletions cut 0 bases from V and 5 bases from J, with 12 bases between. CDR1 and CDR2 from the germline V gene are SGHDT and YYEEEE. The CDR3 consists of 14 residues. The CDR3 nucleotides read TGTGCCAGCAGCTTGGGGGGTGGCAACGACGAGCAGTACTTC. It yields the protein CASSLGGGNDEQYF.

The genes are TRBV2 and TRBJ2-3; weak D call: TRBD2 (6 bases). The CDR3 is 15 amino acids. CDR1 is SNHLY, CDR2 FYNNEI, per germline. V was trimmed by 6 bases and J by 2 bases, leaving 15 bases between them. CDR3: CASRTTSFDTDTQYF. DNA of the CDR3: TGTGCCAGCAGGACCACTAGCTTTGACACAGATACGCAGTATTTT.

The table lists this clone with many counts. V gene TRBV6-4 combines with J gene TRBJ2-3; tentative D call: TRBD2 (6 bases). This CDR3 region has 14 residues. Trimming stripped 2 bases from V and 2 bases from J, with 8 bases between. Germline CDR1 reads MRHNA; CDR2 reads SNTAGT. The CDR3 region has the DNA TGTGCCAGCAGTGACGGCGGGGACACAGATACGCAGTATTTT. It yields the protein CASSDGGDTDTQYF.

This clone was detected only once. The CDR3 DNA follows: TGTGCCAGCAGCTTAGGGGGGGACCTCAGGGAGCAGTTCTTC. Translation: CASSLGGDLREQFF. The chain is built from TRBV7-9 and TRBJ2-1, with D possibly being TRBD2 (6 bases). The CDR3 is made up of 14 amino acids. Trimming took off 1 base at V and 10 bases at J, with 14 bases between the two ends. Germline V lookup: CDR1 SEHNR, CDR2 FQNEAQ (reference sequence).

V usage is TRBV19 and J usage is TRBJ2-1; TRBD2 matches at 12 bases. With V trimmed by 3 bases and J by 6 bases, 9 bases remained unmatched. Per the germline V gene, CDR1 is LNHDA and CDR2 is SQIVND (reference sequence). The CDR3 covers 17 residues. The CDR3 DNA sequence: TGTGCCAGTAGTATTCGCCTAGCGGGAGGGCCCGGCAATGAGCAGTTCTTC. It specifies CASSIRLAGGPGNEQFF.

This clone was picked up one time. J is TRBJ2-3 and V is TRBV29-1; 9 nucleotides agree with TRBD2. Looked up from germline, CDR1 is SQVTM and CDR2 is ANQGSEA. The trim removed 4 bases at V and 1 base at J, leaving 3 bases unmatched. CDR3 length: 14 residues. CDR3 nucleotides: TGCAGCGTTGCCGGCGGGAGGGGCACAGATACGCAGTATTTT. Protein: CSVAGGRGTDTQYF.

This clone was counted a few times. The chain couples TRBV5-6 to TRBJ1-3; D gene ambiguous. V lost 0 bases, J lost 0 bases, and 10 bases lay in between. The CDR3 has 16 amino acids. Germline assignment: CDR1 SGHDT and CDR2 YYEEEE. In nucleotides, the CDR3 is TGTGCCAGCAGCTTGGGGGCCAGGAACTCTGGAAACACCATATATTTT. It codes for CASSLGARNSGNTIYF.

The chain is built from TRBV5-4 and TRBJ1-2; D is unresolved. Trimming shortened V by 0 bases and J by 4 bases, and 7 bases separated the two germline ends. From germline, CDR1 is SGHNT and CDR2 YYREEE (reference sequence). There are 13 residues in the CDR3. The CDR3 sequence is CASSLDSLYGYTF. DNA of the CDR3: TGTGCCAGCAGCTTGGACAGTCTCTATGGCTACACCTTC.

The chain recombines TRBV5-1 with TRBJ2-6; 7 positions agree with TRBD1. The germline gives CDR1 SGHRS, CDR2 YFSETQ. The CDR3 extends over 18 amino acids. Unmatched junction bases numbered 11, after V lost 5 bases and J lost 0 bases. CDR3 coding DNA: TGCGCCAGCAGGTTCTCAGGGGGTTCCGGCTCTGGGGCCAACGTCCTGACTTTC. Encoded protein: CASRFSGGSGSGANVLTF.

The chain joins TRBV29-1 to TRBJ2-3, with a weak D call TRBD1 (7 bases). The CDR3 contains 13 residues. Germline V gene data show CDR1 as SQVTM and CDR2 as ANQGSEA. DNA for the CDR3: TGCAGAACACAGGGGAGGTTGGCAGATACGCAGTATTTT. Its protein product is CRTQGRLADTQYF.

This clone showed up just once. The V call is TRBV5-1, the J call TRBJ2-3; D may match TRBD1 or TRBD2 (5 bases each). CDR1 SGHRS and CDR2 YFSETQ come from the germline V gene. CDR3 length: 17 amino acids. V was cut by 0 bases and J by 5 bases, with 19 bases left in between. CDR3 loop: CASSLALLKGTVDTQYF. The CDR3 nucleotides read TGCGCCAGCAGCTTGGCTCTTCTGAAGGGGACGGTAGATACGCAGTATTTT.

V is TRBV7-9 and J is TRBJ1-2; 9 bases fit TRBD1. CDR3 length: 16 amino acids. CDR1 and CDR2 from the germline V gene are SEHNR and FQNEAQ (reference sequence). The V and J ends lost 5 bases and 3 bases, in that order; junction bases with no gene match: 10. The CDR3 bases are TGTGCCAGCAGCCTCACCGGGACAGGGTACTACTATGGCTACACCTTC. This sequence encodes CASSLTGTGYYYGYTF.

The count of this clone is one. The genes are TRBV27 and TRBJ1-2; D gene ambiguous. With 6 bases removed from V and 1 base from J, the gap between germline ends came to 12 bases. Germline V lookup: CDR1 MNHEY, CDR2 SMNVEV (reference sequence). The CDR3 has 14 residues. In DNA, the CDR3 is TGTGCCAGCAGCGGACTTGGGGATAACTATGGCTACACCTTC. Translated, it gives CASSGLGDNYGYTF.

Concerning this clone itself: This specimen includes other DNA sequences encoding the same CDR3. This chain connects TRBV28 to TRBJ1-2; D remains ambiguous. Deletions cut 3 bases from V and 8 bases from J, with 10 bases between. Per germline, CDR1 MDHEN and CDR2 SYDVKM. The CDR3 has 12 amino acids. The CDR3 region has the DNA TGTGCCAGCAGTTTCAAAGGGTTCGGCTACACCTTC. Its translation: CASSFKGFGYTF.

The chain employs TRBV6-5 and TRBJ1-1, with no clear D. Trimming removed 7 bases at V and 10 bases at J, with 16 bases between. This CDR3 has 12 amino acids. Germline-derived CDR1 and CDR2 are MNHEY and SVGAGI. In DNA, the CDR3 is TGTGCCAGCACCGGACGGTCGTCTCTAGCTTTCTTT. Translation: CASTGRSSLAFF.

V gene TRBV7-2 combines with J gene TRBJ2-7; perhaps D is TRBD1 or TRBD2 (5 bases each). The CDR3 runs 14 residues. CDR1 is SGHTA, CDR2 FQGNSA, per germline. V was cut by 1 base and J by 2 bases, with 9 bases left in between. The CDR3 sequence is CASSLVQGAYEQYF. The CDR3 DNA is TGTGCCAGCAGCTTAGTTCAGGGAGCCTACGAGCAGTACTTC. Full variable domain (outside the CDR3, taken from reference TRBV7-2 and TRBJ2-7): GAGVSQSPSNKVTEKGKDVELRCDPISGHTALYWYRQSLGQGLEFLIYFQGNSAPDKSGLPSDRFSAERTGGSVSTLTIQRTQQEDSAVYLCASSLVQGAYEQYFGPGTRLTVT.

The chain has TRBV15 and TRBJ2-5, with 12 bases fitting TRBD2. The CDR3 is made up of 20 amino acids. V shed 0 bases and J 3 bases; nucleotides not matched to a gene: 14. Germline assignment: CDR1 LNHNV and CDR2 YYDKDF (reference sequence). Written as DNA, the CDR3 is TGTGCCACCAGCAGAGATCTCCGGGCTAGCGGGAGGGGGGTGGAAGAGACCCAGTACTTC. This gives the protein CATSRDLRASGRGVEETQYF.

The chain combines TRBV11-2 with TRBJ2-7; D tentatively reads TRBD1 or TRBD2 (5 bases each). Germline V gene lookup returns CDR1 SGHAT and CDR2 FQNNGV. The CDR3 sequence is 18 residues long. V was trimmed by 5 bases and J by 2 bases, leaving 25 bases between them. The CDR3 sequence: CASSPYYGTPKGTYEQYF. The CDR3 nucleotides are TGTGCCAGCAGCCCTTACTACGGGACGCCTAAAGGCACCTACGAGCAGTACTTC.

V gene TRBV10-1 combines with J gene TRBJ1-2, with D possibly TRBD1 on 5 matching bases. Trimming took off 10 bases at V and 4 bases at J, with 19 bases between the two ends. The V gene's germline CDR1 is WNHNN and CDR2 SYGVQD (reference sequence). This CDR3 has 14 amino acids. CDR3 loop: CAKERDPGAYGYTF. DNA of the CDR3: TGCGCCAAAGAACGGGACCCCGGAGCCTATGGCTACACCTTC.

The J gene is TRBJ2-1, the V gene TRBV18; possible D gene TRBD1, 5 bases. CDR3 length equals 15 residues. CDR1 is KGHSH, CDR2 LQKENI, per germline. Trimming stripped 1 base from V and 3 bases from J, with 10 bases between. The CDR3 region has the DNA TGTGCCAGCTCACCACAGGGGTCGGGCTACAATGAGCAGTTCTTC. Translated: CASSPQGSGYNEQFF.

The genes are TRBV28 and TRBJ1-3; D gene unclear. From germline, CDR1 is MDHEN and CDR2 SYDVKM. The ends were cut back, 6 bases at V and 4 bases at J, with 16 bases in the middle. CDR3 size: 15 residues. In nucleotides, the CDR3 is TGTGCCAGCAGCTCATCAGGAGCCTCCGGAAACACCATATATTTT. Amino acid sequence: CASSSSGASGNTIYF.

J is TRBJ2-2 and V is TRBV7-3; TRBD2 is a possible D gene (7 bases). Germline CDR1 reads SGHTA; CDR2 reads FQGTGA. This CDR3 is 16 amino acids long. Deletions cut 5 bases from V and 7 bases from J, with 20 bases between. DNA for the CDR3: TGTGCCAGCAGCCCTAGCCTCGGGGGGCCTGACGGGGAGCTGTTTTTT. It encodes CASSPSLGGPDGELFF.

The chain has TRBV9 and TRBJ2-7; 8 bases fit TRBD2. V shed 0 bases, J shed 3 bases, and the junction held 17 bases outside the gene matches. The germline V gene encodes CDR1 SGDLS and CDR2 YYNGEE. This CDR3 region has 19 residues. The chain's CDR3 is CASSVGMGRSGTNHYEQYF. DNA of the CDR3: TGTGCCAGCAGCGTAGGGATGGGGCGTAGCGGGACAAATCACTACGAGCAGTACTTC.

Written as DNA, the CDR3 is TGCGCCAGCAGCCCCAGGGAGGCCTATGGCTACACCTTC. Translating gives CASSPREAYGYTF. The chain couples TRBV5-1 to TRBJ1-2; a possible D gene is TRBD1 (5 bases). This CDR3 comprises 13 residues. CDR1 SGHRS and CDR2 YFSETQ come from the germline V gene. V was pared by 4 bases and J by 4 bases, with 11 bases between.

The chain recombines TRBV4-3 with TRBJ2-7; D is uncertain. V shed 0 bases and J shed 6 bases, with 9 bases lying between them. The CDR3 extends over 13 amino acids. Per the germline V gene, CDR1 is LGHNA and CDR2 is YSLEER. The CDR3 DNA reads TGCGCCAGCAGCCAAGACCGGGTATTCGAGCAGTACTTC. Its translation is CASSQDRVFEQYF.

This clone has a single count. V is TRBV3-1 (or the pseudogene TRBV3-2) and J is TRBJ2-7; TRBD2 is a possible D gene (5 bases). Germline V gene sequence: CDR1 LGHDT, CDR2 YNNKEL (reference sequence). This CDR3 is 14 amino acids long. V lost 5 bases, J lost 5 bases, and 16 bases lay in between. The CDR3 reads CASSSRAPGNEQYF. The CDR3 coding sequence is TGTGCCAGCAGCTCCCGAGCCCCGGGGAACGAGCAGTACTTC.

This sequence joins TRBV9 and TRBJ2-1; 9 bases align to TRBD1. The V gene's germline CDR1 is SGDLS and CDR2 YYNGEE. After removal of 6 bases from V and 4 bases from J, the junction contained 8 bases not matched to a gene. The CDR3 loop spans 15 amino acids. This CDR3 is CASNFGDRVYNEQFF. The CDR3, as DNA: TGTGCCAGCAACTTCGGGGACAGGGTGTACAATGAGCAGTTCTTC.

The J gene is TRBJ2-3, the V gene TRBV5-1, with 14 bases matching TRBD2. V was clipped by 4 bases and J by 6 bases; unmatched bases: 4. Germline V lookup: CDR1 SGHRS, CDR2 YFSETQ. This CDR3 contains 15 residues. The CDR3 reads CASSEGLAGEDTQYF. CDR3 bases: TGCGCCAGCAGCGAGGGACTAGCGGGAGAGGATACGCAGTATTTT.

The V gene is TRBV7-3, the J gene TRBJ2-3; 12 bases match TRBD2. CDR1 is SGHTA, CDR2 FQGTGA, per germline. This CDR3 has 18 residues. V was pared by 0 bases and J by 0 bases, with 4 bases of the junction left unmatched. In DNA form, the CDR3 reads TGTGCCAGCAGCTTAACGGACGGACTAGCGGGGAGCACAGATACGCAGTATTTT. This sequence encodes CASSLTDGLAGSTDTQYF.